Each of the 5 T cell receptor beta chains below was sequenced from the same sample in a study of shared T cell receptors in the human thymus. The table came from immunoSEQ multiplex PCR; TCRdb's copy has only in-frame clones and leaves some out. The sample holds some 700,000 clones, approximately 83% seen once. These data also formed part of another study, on human thymus T cells.

The sequencing input was thymocytes. These receptor sequences come from a girl under three years old with a congenital heart defect.

V and J are TRBV7-9 and TRBJ2-7; no definite D call. The germline V gene encodes CDR1 SEHNR and CDR2 FQNEAQ (reference sequence). The CDR3 extends over 11 amino acids. Trimming shortened V by 5 bases and J by 4 bases, and 6 bases separated the two germline ends. CDR3 in DNA: TGTGCCAGCAGCCCCGTATACGAGCAGTACTTC. Encoded protein: CASSPVYEQYF.

This chain connects TRBV18 to TRBJ1-5; 7 bases align to TRBD1. The CDR3 sequence is 13 residues long. Per germline, CDR1 KGHSH and CDR2 LQKENI. J was trimmed by 8 bases and V by 2 bases; bases with no gene match: 3. In nucleotides, the CDR3 is TGTGCCAGCTCACCAGCAGGGGGAGAGCCCCAGCATTTT. Translation: CASSPAGGEPQHF.

This clone was found a few times. The J gene is TRBJ1-1, the V gene TRBV6-5, with TRBD1 matching 7 bases. Germline V gene sequence: CDR1 MNHEY, CDR2 SVGAGI. V lost 8 bases, J lost 1 base, and 4 bases stayed unmatched. The CDR3 has 13 residues. The DNA of the CDR3 is TGTGCCAGCCGCGGACAGGCGAACACTGAAGCTTTCTTT. Translation: CASRGQANTEAFF.

The chain carries TRBV27 and TRBJ2-7; TRBD1 matches 7 bases. V gave up 5 bases and J gave up 3 bases; unmatched junction bases: 16. CDR3 size: 17 residues. The germline CDR1 and CDR2 sequences are MNHEY and SMNVEV (reference sequence). CDR3 nucleotide sequence: TGTGCCAGCAGTGCAATTCTTACAGGGGAAGAAGACTACGAGCAGTACTTC. Its translation is CASSAILTGEEDYEQYF.

The V and J genes are TRBV10-3 and TRBJ2-1; tentatively, D is TRBD2 (7 bases). With 2 bases removed from V and 1 base from J, the gap between germline ends came to 21 bases. Germline CDR1 reads ENHRY; CDR2 reads SYGVKD. The CDR3 contains 19 residues. Written as DNA, the CDR3 is TGTGCCATCAGTGAGGGTGAATGGCGGGGGCCCTCATCCTACAATGAGCAGTTCTTC. This codes for CAISEGEWRGPSSYNEQFF.